This T cell receptor (beta chain) was recorded in a study of blood T cell repertoires in COVID-19 (TCRdb year 2020). About the study as a whole: Samples covering the acute and convalescent phases of COVID-19 were provided by collaborators in the United States, Italy and Spain. Nearly every sample came with metadata listing a de-identified subject ID, COVID-19 status, age in years and sex. Where available, HLA class I and class II types were obtained from metadata supplied by the sample provider rather than from assay-based typing. The repertoires were released in a freely available public database meant as a resource for research on the immune response to SARS-CoV-2. Samples were obtained from the ongoing ImmuneRACE study (first 160 participants) and from 1,000 to 1,500 subjects provided by 6 global collaborators. The dataset comprised deeply sampled blood TCRbeta repertoires from subjects exposed to, actively infected with, or recovered from COVID-19. The prospective study material was composed of cDNA or gDNA derived from T cells, B-cell-depleted T cells, or PBMCs. General findings and caveats noted by the study authors: Clinical and demographic metadata were provided uncurated, with the amount varying by source and participant.

One collaborating source in Seattle enrolled patients while the patients were actively infected and followed the patients over time throughout the course of disease. Each collaborating institution followed its own protocols to collect whole blood in K2EDTA tubes. For TCRbeta analysis, collaborators shipped samples as frozen whole blood, isolated PBMCs, or DNA extracted from either of those sample types. The CDR3, cysteine through phenylalanine, is 16 amino acids long. The only DNA kept is the CDR3, 48 bases in frame from the first base. For CDR1 and CDR2, the germline V gene lists SGHTA and FQGTGA. V drops 5 bases and J drops 4 bases, leaving 18 bases in between. This clone has a single count. This clone's antigen is unknown. Per-nucleotide qualities are absent, and no much larger clonotype sits a single base away. TCRbeta CDR3 regions were amplified from genomic DNA using the immunoSEQ Assay, a bias-controlled multiplex PCR. As for how the authors treated the data: Nucleated cell counts per sample were estimated from amplification of reference gene primers within the assay. Sequence reads were collapsed and filtered to measure the absolute abundance of every unique TCRbeta CDR3 rearrangement. For each sample, productive Simpson clonality was calculated as the square root of Simpson's diversity index across productive rearrangements. The table comes from immuneACCESS by way of TCRdb, which keeps in-frame sequences with V and J called. Part of the clones is missing from these tables; in studies checked, under half for an unresolved V gene and the rest for unknown reasons. Clone size and V and J calls were adopted from that table, with D and trimming inferred from the DNA. This sample lists roughly 120,000 clones; roughly 89% were detected once. More than 3% of the sample comes from the top ten.

The receptor's source is a woman in her sixties with COVID-19, enrolled during active disease. The receptor chain draws on TRBV7-3 and TRBJ2-1, and the D gene may be TRBD1, 6 bases matching. Sequencing input: peripheral blood. The CDR3 sequence is CASSKRYRVGYNEQFF. The DNA sequence is given as TGTGCCAGCAGCAAACGCTACAGGGTTGGTTACAATGAGCAGTTCTTC.